This T cell receptor beta chain was obtained from a study of blood T cell repertoires in COVID-19. On the study more broadly: Samples came from the United States, Italy and Spain, spanning acute and convalescent COVID-19. Sample material is recorded as cDNA or gDNA derived from T cells, B-cell-depleted T cells, or PBMCs.

V trimming: 0 bases; J trimming: 4 bases; junction bases outside the gene matches: 8. Germline CDR1 and CDR2: SGHTA and FQGNSA. The CDR3 has 17 amino acids. As handled by the study authors: Amplification with reference gene primers provided the estimates of nucleated cell counts. Clones were sequenced by immunoSEQ multiplex PCR, and TCRdb holds only the in-frame ones, with some missing. V and J calls plus clone size are reproduced from that table; the DNA served to infer D and trimming. Among 310,000 or so clones listed, about 86% were seen once. The receptor's source is a woman aged 25 to 39 who had recovered from COVID-19. The V and J genes are TRBV7-2 and TRBJ2-7; 11 positions agree with TRBD2. The material sequenced was peripheral blood. The CDR3 DNA reads TGTGCCAGCAGCTTAGCTGGATCTAGCGGGGGGCTGTACGAGCAGTACTTC. This encodes CASSLAGSSGGLYEQYF.